Sequencing of this T cell receptor (beta chain) was carried out in a study of cytomegalovirus exposure and HLA in healthy donors. Study-wide results and limits: For most TCR sequences rarity was the rule, although some public TCRs occurred in many donors.

Method: immunoSEQ multiplex PCR; TCRdb's copy keeps in-frame clones and lacks some. The profile shows around 350,000 clones, roughly 88% of them singletons. Note on this clone: What it recognizes is unknown.

Germline trimming cut 4 bases from V and 5 bases from J; bases unmatched to any gene: 6. The germline gives CDR1 SGHDN, CDR2 FVKESK. This CDR3 contains 15 residues. The specimen sequenced was PBMCs. This TCR derives from a woman between 18 and 30 years old in good health and CMV-seronegative. The rearrangement uses TRBV14 and TRBJ2-3, with 10 positions matching TRBD1. The chain's CDR3 is CASSPRQGAEDTQYF. The CDR3 DNA reads as TGTGCCAGCAGCCCTAGACAGGGGGCAGAAGATACGCAGTATTTT.